The 11 T cell receptor beta chains reported below all come from one sample, sequenced in a study of early T cells in non-severe SARS-CoV-2 infection. TCRdb redid the calling of the 5' RACE reads with MiXCR, one entry per CDR3 protein. Of around 88,000 distinct CDR3 sequences listed, approximately 15% were seen once; the top ten hold roughly 7%. Sequenced input: whole blood. These receptors all stem from an adult who was a healthcare worker with PCR-confirmed SARS-CoV-2 infection or an uninfected control (not recorded which).

This clonotype was picked up a small number of times. The chain is built from TRBV7-3 and TRBJ2-2; the match to TRBD2 covers 7 bases. This CDR3 is 16 amino acids long. Germline V gene data show CDR1 as SGHTA and CDR2 as FQGTGA. Trimming removed 1 base from V and 7 bases from J; junction bases left unmatched: 9. The CDR3 loop is CASSLIPGEGIGELFF. As DNA, the CDR3 is TGTGCCAGCAGCTTAATCCCGGGGGAGGGAATCGGGGAGCTGTTTTTT.

The V gene is TRBV24-1, the J gene TRBJ1-2, with 7 bases fitting TRBD1. V gave up 8 bases and J gave up 4 bases; unmatched junction bases: 6. The CDR3 is 13 amino acids. Germline V gene sequence: CDR1 KGHDR, CDR2 SFDVKD. In DNA, the CDR3 is TGTGCCACCACCGGGACAGAGGGCTATGGCTACACCTTC. Encoded protein: CATTGTEGYGYTF.

This chain uses TRBV29-1 with TRBJ1-4; D gene unclear. V was clipped by 3 bases and J by 15 bases, with 11 bases between them. The CDR3 covers 10 residues. The germline V gene has CDR1 SQVTM and CDR2 ANQGSEA. DNA of the CDR3: TGCAGCGTTGAGTGGGGAGGGTTGTTTTTT. Amino acids: CSVEWGGLFF. Full variable domain (missing parts from reference TRBV29-1 and TRBJ1-4): SAVISQKPSRDICQRGTSLTIQCQVDSQVTMMFWYRQQPGQSLTLIATANQGSEATYESGFVIDKFPISRPNLTFSTLTVSNMSPEDSSIYLCSVEWGGLFFGSGTQLSVL.

In this sample, this clonotype turned up a few times. This sequence joins TRBV20-1 and TRBJ1-5; 10 nucleotides line up with TRBD1. Germline CDR1 is DFQATT and CDR2 is SNEGSKA (reference sequence). The CDR3 sequence is 17 residues long. The CDR3 reads CGTYRDRGVRSNQPQHF. The DNA for the CDR3 is TGCGGGACTTACCGGGACAGGGGAGTTAGGAGCAATCAGCCCCAGCATTTT.

This sequence joins TRBV4-2 and TRBJ2-7, with 8 bases matching TRBD1. The CDR3 runs to 14 residues. The germline V gene has CDR1 LGHNA and CDR2 YNFKEQ. Trimming took 2 bases from V and 6 from J; bases not matched to a gene: 6. The CDR3 sequence: CASSQPGQGREQYF. In nucleotides, the CDR3 is TGTGCCAGCAGCCAACCCGGACAGGGCCGCGAGCAGTACTTC.

This clonotype was counted a few times. The chain uses TRBV3-1 and TRBJ2-7; possibly TRBD2 for D (6 bases). V shed 1 base and J shed 2 bases, with 6 bases lying between them. Germline V gene lookup returns CDR1 LGHDT and CDR2 YNNKEL (reference sequence). CDR3 length: 13 residues. CDR3 protein: CASSQGTTYEQYF. CDR3 DNA: TGTGCCAGCAGCCAAGGGACTACCTACGAGCAGTACTTC.

Ten or more counts support this clonotype. Here the CDR3 DNA reads TGCAGCGTTGAAACTCTATTAGAGACCCAGTACTTC. It codes for CSVETLLETQYF. This chain joins TRBV29-1 and TRBJ2-5; D is unresolved. V was shortened by 2 bases and J by 4 bases, with 8 bases between the two germline ends. This CDR3 is 12 amino acids long. From germline, CDR1 is SQVTM and CDR2 ANQGSEA. The complete variable domain, with remaining parts taken from reference TRBV29-1 and TRBJ2-5, reads SAVISQKPSRDICQRGTSLTIQCQVDSQVTMMFWYRQQPGQSLTLIATANQGSEATYESGFVIDKFPISRPNLTFSTLTVSNMSPEDSSIYLCSVETLLETQYFGPGTRLLVL.

CDR3 residues: CASSPNVGGQVFNQPQHF. The CDR3 DNA reads TGTGCCAGCAGCCCAAACGTAGGAGGACAAGTTTTTAATCAGCCCCAGCATTTT. The rearrangement links TRBV11-2 to TRBJ1-5, with D perhaps matching TRBD1 (5 bases). The CDR3 is 18 residues long. CDR1 is SGHAT, CDR2 FQNNGV, per germline. With 5 bases removed from V and 4 bases from J, the gap between germline ends came to 24 bases.

This clonotype is medium-sized in the sample. V usage is TRBV12-3 or TRBV12-4 and J usage is TRBJ1-1, with TRBD1 matching over 8 bases. CDR3 length equals 15 residues. With 6 bases clipped from V and 3 bases from J, the junction kept 9 bases outside the gene matches. The DNA for the CDR3 is TGTGCCAGCAGCCGACTTGGGACAGGCTACACTGAAGCTTTCTTT. It yields the protein CASSRLGTGYTEAFF.

The V gene is TRBV6-5, the J gene TRBJ2-3; D is unresolved. CDR3 length equals 13 residues. V dropped 5 bases and J dropped 6 bases, with 12 bases sitting between them. Germline V gives CDR1 MNHEY, CDR2 SVGAGI. CDR3 nucleotide sequence: TGTGCCAGCAGTCGGACCGGGCGCGATACGCAGTATTTT. It codes for CASSRTGRDTQYF.

This clonotype was counted a few times. V is TRBV9 and J is TRBJ2-7; D gene unclear. The CDR3 extends over 12 amino acids. V lost 4 bases and J 3 bases, leaving 8 bases between the germline ends. Germline values: CDR1 SGDLS, CDR2 YYNGEE. The CDR3 nucleotides are TGTGCCAGCAGCTCCCACGACTACGAGCAGTACTTC. This sequence encodes CASSSHDYEQYF. Using reference TRBV9 and TRBJ2-7 for the parts outside the CDR3, the full variable domain is DSGVTQTPKHLITATGQRVTLRCSPRSGDLSVYWYQQSLDQGLQFLIQYYNGEERAKGNILERFSAQQFPDLHSELNLSSLELGDSALYFCASSSHDYEQYFGPGTRLTVT.